The T cell receptor (beta chain) under discussion was sequenced for a study of CD8 T cell repertoires and HIV-1 epitope variants. As for the study in general: Enriched T cells were co-cultured with equal autologous T cell-negative cells.

Only in-frame clones appear in the TCRdb table, and some are missing; sequencing was by immunoSEQ multiplex PCR. The sample includes 4,000 to 6,000 clones, nearly 70% of them seen just once. As regards this clone: No antigen is known for it.

Sequencing used cultured CD8+ T cells derived from PBMCs. The source is a male donor with HIV.

Here the CDR3 DNA reads TGTGCCAGCAGCAAGACAGGGGAAACCTACGAGCAGTACTTC. Its protein is CASSKTGETYEQYF. The chain couples TRBV5-6 to TRBJ2-7; 8 bases are a match to TRBD1. The CDR3 is 14 amino acids. CDR1 SGHDT and CDR2 YYEEEE come from the germline V gene. Losses at the gene ends were 4 bases for V and 2 bases for J; bases not matched to a gene: 5.